This T cell receptor (beta chain) is drawn from a study of human T cells and chemical hapten exposure. Time point denoted: healthy volunteer bleed at 6 weeks. From whole blood left unfractionated, total RNA was extracted. This clonotype was detected only a few times. TCRdb re-called the RACE reads through MiXCR, storing one row per CDR3 protein. This sample has more than 75,000 distinct CDR3 sequences; approximately 8.6% occur once, and the top ten carry over 1.5%. The CDR3 has 14 residues. Germline lookup yields CDR1 DFQATT and CDR2 SNEGSKA (reference sequence). Trimming removed 4 bases from V and 0 bases from J, with 10 bases in between.

The sequenced sample consisted of whole blood. The gene calls are TRBV20-1 and TRBJ2-1; D perhaps matches TRBD2 (6 bases). The TCR originated in a male donor in good health. Some clones in this sample may be carry-over from other donors' samples. CDR3 amino acids: CSAIRGSSYNEQFF. CDR3 sequence (DNA): TGCAGTGCTATACGGGGGAGCTCCTACAATGAGCAGTTCTTC.